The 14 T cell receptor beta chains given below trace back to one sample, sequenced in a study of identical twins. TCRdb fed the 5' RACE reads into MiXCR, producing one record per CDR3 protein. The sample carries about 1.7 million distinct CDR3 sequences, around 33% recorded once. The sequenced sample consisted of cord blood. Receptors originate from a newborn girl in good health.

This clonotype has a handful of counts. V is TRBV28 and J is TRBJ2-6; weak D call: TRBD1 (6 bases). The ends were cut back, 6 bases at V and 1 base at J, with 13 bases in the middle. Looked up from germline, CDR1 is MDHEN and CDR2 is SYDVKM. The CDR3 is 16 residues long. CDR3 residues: CASSRTGRSGANVLTF. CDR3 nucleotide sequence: TGTGCCAGCAGCCGTACAGGGCGATCTGGGGCCAACGTCCTGACTTTC.

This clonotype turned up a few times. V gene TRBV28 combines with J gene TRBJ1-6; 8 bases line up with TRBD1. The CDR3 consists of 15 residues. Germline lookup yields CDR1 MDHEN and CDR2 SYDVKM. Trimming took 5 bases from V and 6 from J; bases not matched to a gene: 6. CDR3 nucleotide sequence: TGTGCCAGCAGTCCGAGGGACAGGCTTAATTCACCCCTCCACTTT. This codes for CASSPRDRLNSPLHF. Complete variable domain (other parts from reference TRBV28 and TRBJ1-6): DVKVTQSSRYLVKRTGEKVFLECVQDMDHENMFWYRQDPGLGLRLIYFSYDVKMKEKGDIPEGYSVSREKKERFSLILESASTNQTSMYLCASSPRDRLNSPLHFGNGTRLTVT.

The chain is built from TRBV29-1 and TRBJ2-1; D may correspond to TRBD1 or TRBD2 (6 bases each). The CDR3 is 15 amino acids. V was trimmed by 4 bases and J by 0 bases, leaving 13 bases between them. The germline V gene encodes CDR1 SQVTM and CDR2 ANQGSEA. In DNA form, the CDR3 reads TGCAGCGTTGTTGGAGGGGGGAGCTCCTACAATGAGCAGTTCTTC. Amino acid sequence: CSVVGGGSSYNEQFF.

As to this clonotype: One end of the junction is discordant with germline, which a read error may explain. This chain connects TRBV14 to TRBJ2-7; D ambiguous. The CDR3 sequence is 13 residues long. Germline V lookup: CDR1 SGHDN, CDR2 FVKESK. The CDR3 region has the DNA TGTGCCGGCAGCCAAGCTGCCTCCTACGAGCAGTACTTC. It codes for CAGSQAASYEQYF.

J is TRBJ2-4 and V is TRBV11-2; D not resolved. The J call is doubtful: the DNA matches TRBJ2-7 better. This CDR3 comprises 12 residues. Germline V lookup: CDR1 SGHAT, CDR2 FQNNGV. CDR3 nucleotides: TGTGCCAGCAGCGGGGTGATGTACGAGCAGTACTTC. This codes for CASSGVMYEQYF.

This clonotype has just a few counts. Here the CDR3 DNA reads TGTGCCAGCAGCTTCACTAGCGGGAACACAGATACGCAGTATTTT. It codes for CASSFTSGNTDTQYF. The V call is TRBV7-9, the J call TRBJ2-3, with TRBD2 matching 10 bases. This CDR3 is 15 amino acids long. Germline assignment: CDR1 SEHNR and CDR2 FQNEAQ (reference sequence). V dropped 3 bases and J dropped 2; count of bases not matched to a gene: 2.

The CDR3 region has the DNA TGTGCCAGCACGGCGACTAAAGATGCAGATACGCAGTATTTT. Its translation: CASTATKDADTQYF. The chain recombines TRBV12-3 or TRBV12-4 with TRBJ2-3; possible D gene TRBD2, 5 bases. The CDR3 loop spans 14 amino acids. V was pared by 7 bases and J by 4 bases, with 15 bases between.

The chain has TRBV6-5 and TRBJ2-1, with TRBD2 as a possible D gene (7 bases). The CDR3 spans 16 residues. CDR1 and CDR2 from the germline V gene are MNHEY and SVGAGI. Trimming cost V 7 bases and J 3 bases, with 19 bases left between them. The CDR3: CASKGGGGPNYNEQFF. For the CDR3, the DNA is TGTGCCAGCAAGGGGGGGGGCGGGCCTAACTACAATGAGCAGTTCTTC.

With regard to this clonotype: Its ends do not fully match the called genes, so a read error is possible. Here the CDR3 DNA reads TGTGCCAGCATCCCGCAAACGGGGACGGCCACTGTAGCTTTCTTT. This translates into CASIPQTGTATVAFF. The J gene is TRBJ1-1, the V gene TRBV28; D possibly corresponds to TRBD1 (5 bases). The germline gives CDR1 MDHEN, CDR2 SYDVKM. The CDR3 has 15 residues.

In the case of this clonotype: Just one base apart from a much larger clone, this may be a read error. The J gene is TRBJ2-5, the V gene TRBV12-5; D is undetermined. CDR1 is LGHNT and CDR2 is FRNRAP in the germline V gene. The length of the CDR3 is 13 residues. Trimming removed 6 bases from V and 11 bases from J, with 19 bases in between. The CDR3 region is CASGLDGWNEQYF. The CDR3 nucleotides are TGTGCTAGTGGCCTGGATGGGTGGAATGAGCAGTACTTC. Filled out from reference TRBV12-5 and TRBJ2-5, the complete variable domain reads DARVTQTPRHKVTEMGQEVTMRCQPILGHNTVFWYRQTMMQGLELLAYFRNRAPLDDSGMPKDRFSAEMPDATLATLKIQPSEPRDSAVYFCASGLDGWNEQYFGPGTRLLVL.

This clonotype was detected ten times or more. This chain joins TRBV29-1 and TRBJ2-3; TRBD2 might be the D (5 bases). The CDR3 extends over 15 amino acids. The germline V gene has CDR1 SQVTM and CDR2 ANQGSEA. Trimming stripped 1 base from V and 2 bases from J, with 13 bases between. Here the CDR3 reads CSVEGGALPTDTQYF. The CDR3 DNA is TGCAGCGTTGAAGGGGGAGCGCTTCCCACAGATACGCAGTATTTT.

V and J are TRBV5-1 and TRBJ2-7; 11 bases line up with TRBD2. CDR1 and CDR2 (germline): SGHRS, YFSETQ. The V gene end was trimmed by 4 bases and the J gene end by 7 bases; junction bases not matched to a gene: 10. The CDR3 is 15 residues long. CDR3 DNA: TGCGCCAGCAGCACTACTAGCGGGAGCTACAATGAGCAGTACTTC. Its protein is CASSTTSGSYNEQYF.

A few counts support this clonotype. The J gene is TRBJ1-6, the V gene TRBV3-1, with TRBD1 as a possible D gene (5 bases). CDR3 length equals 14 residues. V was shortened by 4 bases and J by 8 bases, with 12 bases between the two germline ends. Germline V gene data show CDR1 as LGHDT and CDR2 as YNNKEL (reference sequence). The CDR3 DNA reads TGTGCCAGCAGCCTGGGACTTCCCGATTCACCCCTCCACTTT. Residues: CASSLGLPDSPLHF. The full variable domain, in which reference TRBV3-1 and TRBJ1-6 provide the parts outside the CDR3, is DTAVSQTPKYLVTQMGNDKSIKCEQNLGHDTMYWYKQDSKKFLKIMFSYNNKELIINETVPNRFSPKSPDKAHLNLHINSLELGDSAVYFCASSLGLPDSPLHFGNGTRLTVT.

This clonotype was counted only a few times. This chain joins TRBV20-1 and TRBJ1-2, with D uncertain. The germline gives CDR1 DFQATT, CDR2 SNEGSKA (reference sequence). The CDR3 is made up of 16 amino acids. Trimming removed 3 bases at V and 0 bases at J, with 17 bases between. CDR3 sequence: CSARGGAVQANYGYTF. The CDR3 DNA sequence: TGCAGTGCTAGGGGCGGCGCGGTCCAAGCTAACTATGGCTACACCTTC.